This is a list of T cell receptor beta chains from one sample in a study of tumor T cells in aggressive B-cell lymphoma. The method was immunoSEQ multiplex PCR; TCRdb's version includes in-frame clones alone and lacks a portion of them. The table shows about 2,000 clones, with 87% occurring only once. Sequenced sample: tumor tissue. The source is an adult with diffuse large B cell lymphoma. Each CDR3 is given with its conserved first and last residue. The D gene is left open where the match is weak. Clone size is stated in some rows and not others, as once, few, many or a class when expanded.

J gene: TRBJ1-2; clone size: once; V gene: TRBV19; D gene: TRBD1; CDR3 DNA: TGTGCCAGCACCTTCGACAGGGCTGGCTACACCTTC; CDR3 protein: CASTFDRAGYTF
J gene: TRBJ2-2; clone size: -; V gene: TRBV9; D gene: TRBD2; CDR3 DNA: TGTGCCAGCAGCGTAGCCAGACTAGCGGAGAACACCGGGGAGCTGTTTTTT; CDR3 protein: CASSVARLAENTGELFF
J gene: TRBJ2-2; clone size: -; V gene: TRBV11-2; D gene: TRBD2; CDR3 DNA: TGTGCCAGCAGCCCTCCGGGACTAGCGGGGACCGGGGAGCTGTTTTTT; CDR3 protein: CASSPPGLAGTGELFF
J gene: TRBJ1-5; clone size: -; V gene: TRBV28; D gene: -; CDR3 DNA: TGTGCCAGCGGCCCCGGTTTGGGGGCTGGTCAGCCCCAGCATTTT; CDR3 protein: CASGPGLGAGQPQHF
J gene: TRBJ2-5; clone size: -; V gene: TRBV28; D gene: -; CDR3 DNA: TGTGCCAGCAGGAGCGCCGGGTGGGAGACCCAGTACTTC; CDR3 protein: CASRSAGWETQYF
J gene: TRBJ2-7; clone size: -; V gene: TRBV18; D gene: TRBD1; CDR3 DNA: TGTGCCAGCTCAGACAGGGGGTACGAGCAGTACTTC; CDR3 protein: CASSDRGYEQYF
J gene: TRBJ2-3; clone size: -; V gene: TRBV27; D gene: TRBD2; CDR3 DNA: TGTGCCAGCAGCCAAAGGACTAGTATCCCAGATACGCAGTATTTT; CDR3 protein: CASSQRTSIPDTQYF
J gene: TRBJ2-7; clone size: -; V gene: TRBV28; D gene: TRBD1; CDR3 DNA: TGTGCCAGCGCCGGGACAGGCCGCTACGAGCAGTACTTC; CDR3 protein: CASAGTGRYEQYF
J gene: TRBJ2-1; clone size: -; V gene: TRBV19; D gene: TRBD1; CDR3 DNA: TGTGCCAGTAGAACAATCCCCGGACAGGGGAGGGTCAATGAGCAGTTCTTC; CDR3 protein: CASRTIPGQGRVNEQFF
J gene: TRBJ1-2; clone size: -; V gene: TRBV6-6; D gene: -; CDR3 DNA: TGTGCCAGCAGTAGGGGGAACTATGGCTACACCTTC; CDR3 protein: CASSRGNYGYTF
J gene: TRBJ2-3; clone size: -; V gene: TRBV13; D gene: -; CDR3 DNA: TGTGCCAGCAGCCCACTTGGTGCAGATACGCAGTATTTT; CDR3 protein: CASSPLGADTQYF
J gene: TRBJ2-7; clone size: -; V gene: TRBV10-3; D gene: -; CDR3 DNA: TGTGCCATCACCCGAGGAGCGGAGGTCTCCTACGAGCAGTACTTC; CDR3 protein: CAITRGAEVSYEQYF
J gene: TRBJ2-3; clone size: -; V gene: TRBV6-6; D gene: -; CDR3 DNA: TGTGCCAGCAGTTCCAACGGAGGGTTGATAGATACGCAGTATTTT; CDR3 protein: CASSSNGGLIDTQYF
J gene: TRBJ2-3; clone size: -; V gene: TRBV6-5; D gene: -; CDR3 DNA: TGTGCCAGCAGTTACTCCTCTGTAGATACGCAGTATTTT; CDR3 protein: CASSYSSVDTQYF
J gene: TRBJ2-1; clone size: -; V gene: TRBV7-9; D gene: TRBD1; CDR3 DNA: TGTGCCAGCAGCTTAGCGGGGACAGGGGTGAACAATGAGCAGTTCTTC; CDR3 protein: CASSLAGTGVNNEQFF
J gene: TRBJ1-5; clone size: -; V gene: TRBV28; D gene: TRBD1; CDR3 DNA: TGTGCCAGCATTACCCAGGGACAGGGGAATCAGCCCCAGCATTTT; CDR3 protein: CASITQGQGNQPQHF
J gene: TRBJ2-7; clone size: -; V gene: TRBV23-1; D gene: -; CDR3 DNA: TGCGTCAGCAGTCGCGGGACCTCCACCTACGAGCAGTACTTC; CDR3 protein: CVSSRGTSTYEQYF
J gene: TRBJ1-2; clone size: -; V gene: TRBV11-2; D gene: -; CDR3 DNA: TGTGCCAGCAGCTTAGATCGGGGGGGAGTGGGTGGCTACACCTTC; CDR3 protein: CASSLDRGGVGGYTF
J gene: TRBJ2-5; clone size: -; V gene: TRBV18; D gene: TRBD2; CDR3 DNA: TGTGCCAGCTCACCACAACCGATTATAGCGGGGGTTAAGACCCAGTACTTC; CDR3 protein: CASSPQPIIAGVKTQYF